This T cell receptor beta chain comes out of a study of T-cell memory formation after mild COVID-19. Whole-study results and caveats: Contracting clones localized mainly to CM and EM when CD4+ and mainly to EMRA when CD8+. Among clones contracting day 15 to 85, CD4/CD8 was balanced, whereas later expanders leaned CD4+.

Germline CDR1 reads SGHRS; CDR2 reads YFSETQ. The V gene end was trimmed by 1 base and the J gene end by 10 bases; junction bases not matched to a gene: 8. This CDR3 is built from 15 residues. Via MiXCR, TCRdb re-called the 5' RACE reads, giving one row per CDR3 protein. In the table there are 250,000 to 400,000 distinct CDR3 sequences, over 11% of which are singletons. This clonotype was counted between two and nine times. The antigen is unknown. The sequence came from a man aged 18 to 29 who had mild COVID-19 (a few samples of this study predate the infection). Cell type and time point are not known. Sequences were obtained from PBMCs or a T cell subset sorted from them (not recorded which). The rearrangement joins TRBV5-1 to TRBJ2-1; TRBD2 aligns across 10 bases. CDR3 protein: CASSLFRLAGVEQFF. In nucleotides, the CDR3 is TGCGCCAGCAGCTTGTTCCGGCTAGCGGGGGTGGAGCAGTTCTTC.